This T cell receptor beta chain was obtained from a study of post-analysis software for immune sequencing data. This clonotype was detected only a few times. TCR beta libraries were prepared from cDNA with unique molecular identifiers. TCRdb re-derived calls from the PCR reads in MiXCR, one entry per CDR3 protein. The repertoire holds around 770,000 distinct CDR3 sequences, with 40% to 55% as singletons. The sequencing input was blood. The receptor's source is a girl between 5 and 17 years old with multiple sclerosis.

The CDR3, as DNA: TGTGCCAGCAGTCCCCCCTTAGATACGCAGTATTTT. Its translation is CASSPPLDTQYF. V usage is TRBV28 and J usage is TRBJ2-3; D is undetermined. The V gene's germline CDR1 is MDHEN and CDR2 SYDVKM. Deletions cut 5 bases from V and 5 bases from J, with 8 bases between. The CDR3 is 12 amino acids.